This passage covers 2 T cell receptor beta chains from one sample sequenced in a study of blood T cell repertoires in COVID-19. Measured with immunoSEQ multiplex PCR; TCRdb has only the in-frame clones, and not every one. The sample has 210,000 or so clones; about 83% are singletons. Sequences were obtained from peripheral blood. The receptors derive from a woman in her forties or fifties with active or convalescent COVID-19.

This clone was seen only once. The CDR3 DNA follows: TGTGCCAGCACCCGGGACAGGGTCTTAGGGGTCAATGGCTACACCTTC. Translating gives CASTRDRVLGVNGYTF. The chain recombines TRBV27 with TRBJ1-2; 9 bases line up with TRBD1. The CDR3 has 16 residues. The J segment lost 6 bases and the V segment lost 7 bases, leaving 15 bases of the junction unmatched. Germline values: CDR1 MNHEY, CDR2 SMNVEV (reference sequence).

The chain combines TRBV28 with TRBJ2-7; 8 bases align to TRBD1. The length of the CDR3 is 12 residues. From germline, CDR1 is MDHEN and CDR2 SYDVKM. V was clipped by 5 bases and J by 12 bases; unmatched bases: 9. CDR3 DNA: TGTGCCAGCAGTCTTGACAGGGGCCAGCGGTACTTC. Amino acids: CASSLDRGQRYF.